A single sample is the source of the 15 T cell receptor beta chains below, sequenced in a study of T cell changes during pregnancy in multiple sclerosis. TCRdb's table, derived via immunoSEQ multiplex PCR, lists solely in-frame clones and lacks some. The sample holds around 56,000 clones, approximately 90% seen once. The specimen was peripheral blood, collected after pregnancy. Every receptor here comes from a female donor with multiple sclerosis, enrolled in a pregnancy study.

The V gene is TRBV7-9, the J gene TRBJ2-1; the D gene is possibly TRBD2 (6 bases). V was trimmed by 5 bases and J by 6 bases, leaving 17 bases between them. CDR1 and CDR2 from the germline V gene are SEHNR and FQNEAQ (reference sequence). The CDR3 contains 15 residues. The CDR3 spells CASSLLAFVGNEQFF. The CDR3 nucleotides read TGTGCCAGCAGCCTACTAGCATTCGTGGGCAATGAGCAGTTCTTC.

In the case of this clone: The same CDR3 can be traced to other DNA sequences in this sample. CDR3 sequence reads: CASSLGAGSDYGYTF. The CDR3 DNA reads as TGTGCCAGCAGCTTAGGGGCGGGATCGGACTATGGCTACACCTTC. The chain recombines TRBV7-9 with TRBJ1-2; unclear D gene. The CDR3 contains 15 residues. The germline gives CDR1 SEHNR, CDR2 FQNEAQ (reference sequence). The V gene lost 1 base and the J gene lost 3 bases, with 12 bases spanning the gap. Drawing the rest from reference TRBV7-9 and TRBJ1-2, the complete variable domain is DTGVSQNPRHKITKRGQNVTFRCDPISEHNRLYWYRQTLGQGPEFLTYFQNEAQLEKSRLLSDRFSAERPKGSFSTLEIQRTEQGDSAMYLCASSLGAGSDYGYTFGSGTRLTVV.

The V and J genes are TRBV10-2 and TRBJ1-1, with D possibly TRBD1 on 5 matching bases. The V and J ends lost 6 bases and 0 bases respectively, with 11 bases between them. Germline CDR1 is WSHSY and CDR2 is SAAADI. The CDR3 consists of 14 residues. The CDR3 is CASSPTAMNTEAFF. DNA of the CDR3: TGCGCCAGCAGCCCGACAGCTATGAACACTGAAGCTTTCTTT.

The genes are TRBV18 and TRBJ1-1; 7 positions agree with TRBD1. With V trimmed by 4 bases and J by 1 base, 6 bases remained unmatched. The CDR3 consists of 15 residues. Looked up from germline, CDR1 is KGHSH and CDR2 is LQKENI. CDR3 in DNA: TGTGCCAGCTCACTAGGGACAGCTTGGAACACTGAAGCTTTCTTT. Translating it yields CASSLGTAWNTEAFF.

The rearrangement joins TRBV27 to TRBJ1-2; a possible D gene is TRBD1 (6 bases). There are 15 residues in the CDR3. V was clipped by 8 bases and J by 1 base, with 17 bases between them. Germline values: CDR1 MNHEY, CDR2 SMNVEV (reference sequence). CDR3 DNA: TGTGCCAGCGGCGGATGGACAGCGCTTAACTATGGCTACACCTTC. This codes for CASGGWTALNYGYTF.

V is TRBV5-1 and J is TRBJ1-1, with 8 bases matching TRBD1. This CDR3 is built from 12 residues. Germline V gene data show CDR1 as SGHRS and CDR2 as YFSETQ. The V gene end was trimmed by 2 bases and the J gene end by 7 bases; junction bases not matched to a gene: 1. The CDR3 is CASSFDRGEAFF. Here the CDR3 DNA reads TGCGCCAGCAGCTTCGACAGGGGTGAAGCTTTCTTT.

The chain joins TRBV5-5 to TRBJ1-5; D is unresolved. The ends were cut back, 2 bases at V and 2 bases at J, with 8 bases in the middle. This CDR3 has 14 residues. The germline V gene encodes CDR1 SGHKS and CDR2 YYEKEE (reference sequence). The CDR3 DNA sequence: TGTGCCAGCAGCTTAGAGGGAGGCAATCAGCCCCAGCATTTT. Translated, it gives CASSLEGGNQPQHF.

CDR3 protein: CASHRDRGQPQHF. The DNA of the CDR3 is TGTGCCAGTCACCGGGACAGGGGTCAGCCCCAGCATTTT. The rearrangement links TRBV6-1 to TRBJ1-5; 10 nucleotides line up with TRBD1. CDR1 is MNHNS, CDR2 SASEGT, per germline. CDR3 size: 13 residues. V lost 9 bases, J lost 6 bases, and 5 bases stayed unmatched.

The chain links TRBV5-1 to TRBJ2-7; the match to TRBD2 covers 11 bases. The CDR3 length is 15 residues. J was trimmed by 2 bases and V by 4 bases; bases with no gene match: 5. Germline CDR1 and CDR2: SGHRS and YFSETQ. The chain's CDR3 is CASSPRLAGTYEQYF. As DNA, the CDR3 is TGCGCCAGCAGCCCCAGACTAGCGGGAACCTACGAGCAGTACTTC.

This clone was picked up a small number of times. In DNA, the CDR3 is TGTGCCACCTCCGGGACAGGGGGCACTCAGCCCCAGCATTTT. It encodes CATSGTGGTQPQHF. The chain has TRBV2 and TRBJ1-5; 12 bases map to TRBD1. This CDR3 contains 14 residues. The J segment lost 6 bases and the V segment lost 10 bases, leaving 7 bases of the junction unmatched. Germline V lookup: CDR1 SNHLY, CDR2 FYNNEI.

The chain employs TRBV20-1 and TRBJ1-2, with TRBD1 matching 8 bases. The length of the CDR3 is 11 residues. V shed 6 bases and J 5 bases; nucleotides not matched to a gene: 2. Germline assignment: CDR1 DFQATT and CDR2 SNEGSKA (reference sequence). The DNA of the CDR3 is TGCAGTGCCAGGGGGCAGTATGGCTACACCTTC. Protein: CSARGQYGYTF.

This clone appeared a few times. The rearrangement links TRBV7-9 to TRBJ2-2; D call uncertain. The V end lost 3 bases, the J end lost 6 bases, and 5 bases lay between the germline ends. Germline V CDR1 and CDR2: SEHNR, FQNEAQ (reference sequence). The CDR3 is 12 residues long. In DNA form, the CDR3 reads TGTGCCAGCAGCTTCTATGCCGGGGAGCTGTTTTTT. Residues: CASSFYAGELFF.

J is TRBJ2-3 and V is TRBV7-3; the D gene is possibly TRBD2 (6 bases). Germline V CDR1 and CDR2: SGHTA, FQGTGA. CDR3 length: 15 residues. V lost 1 base and J 6 bases, leaving 14 bases between the germline ends. CDR3: CASSLMGGRGDTQYF. The CDR3 DNA sequence: TGTGCCAGCAGCTTAATGGGGGGACGAGGGGATACGCAGTATTTT.

The chain recombines TRBV7-8 with TRBJ1-5; 8 bases are a match to TRBD1. CDR3 length: 16 residues. Germline-derived CDR1 and CDR2 are SGHVS and FQNEAQ. Unmatched junction bases numbered 8, after V lost 5 bases and J lost 2 bases. The CDR3 DNA is TGTGCCAGCAGCGAAGGACAGGGAGGGGGCAATCAGCCCCAGCATTTT. Its protein is CASSEGQGGGNQPQHF.

The gene calls are TRBV18 and TRBJ2-1, with D perhaps TRBD2 (6 bases). The CDR3 is 14 amino acids. The V gene's germline CDR1 is KGHSH and CDR2 LQKENI. Between the trimmed V and J ends, which lost 2 bases and 4 bases, there was a span of 9 bases. CDR3 nucleotides: TGTGCCAGCTCACCAGCGGGGCCGTACAATGAGCAGTTCTTC. Its translation is CASSPAGPYNEQFF. Full variable domain (missing parts from reference TRBV18 and TRBJ2-1): NAGVMQNPRHLVRRRGQEARLRCSPMKGHSHVYWYRQLPEEGLKFMVYLQKENIIDESGMPKERFSAEFPKEGPSILRIQQVVRGDSAAYFCASSPAGPYNEQFFGPGTRLTVL.